The 3 T cell receptor beta chains below were found in one sample sequenced in a study of beta chain features in type 1 diabetes. What was sequenced were expressed TCRB transcripts, since all of the isolated RNA had been reverse transcribed. Sequenced by immunoSEQ multiplex PCR; TCRdb stores in-frame clones only, minus some. Seen here are hundreds of thousands of clones, roughly 16% observed once, and the top ten hold roughly 0.098%. The sequenced sample consisted of naive CD4+ T cells from blood. Source of these receptors: a young man in good health.

This clone occurred a few times. The V and J genes are TRBV7-6 and TRBJ1-5, with D possibly matching TRBD1 (5 bases). Germline V gene data show CDR1 as SGHVS and CDR2 as FNYEAQ. V was clipped by 4 bases and J by 0 bases, with 7 bases between them. This CDR3 contains 14 residues. The CDR3 DNA reads TGTGCCAGCAGCTCCGGGACTAGCAATCAGCCCCAGCATTTT. This codes for CASSSGTSNQPQHF.

This clone was seen a few times. This sequence joins TRBV18 and TRBJ2-5; D is undetermined. Per the germline V gene, CDR1 is KGHSH and CDR2 is LQKENI. V gave up 4 bases and J gave up 3 bases, with 3 bases separating them. The CDR3 totals 11 residues. CDR3 residues: CASSHKETQYF. The CDR3 DNA follows: TGTGCCAGCTCACATAAAGAGACCCAGTACTTC.

The V call is TRBV28, the J call TRBJ2-1; 10 nucleotides match TRBD2. The CDR3 extends over 14 amino acids. V dropped 3 bases and J dropped 7; count of bases not matched to a gene: 3. The germline gives CDR1 MDHEN, CDR2 SYDVKM. The CDR3 DNA reads as TGTGCCAGCAGTTTCGGTAGCGGGAGGAATGAGCAGTTCTTC. Translated: CASSFGSGRNEQFF. Drawing the rest from reference TRBV28 and TRBJ2-1, the complete variable domain is DVKVTQSSRYLVKRTGEKVFLECVQDMDHENMFWYRQDPGLGLRLIYFSYDVKMKEKGDIPEGYSVSREKKERFSLILESASTNQTSMYLCASSFGSGRNEQFFGPGTRLTVL.